This record concerns one TCR beta chain sequence. Antigen: not known. Germline lookup yields CDR1 SGHDT and CDR2 YYEEEE. Losses at the gene ends were 5 bases for V and 1 base for J; bases not matched to a gene: 1. The CDR3 covers 14 residues. The entry originates in a study of post-analysis software for immune sequencing data. As for the study in general: Relapsing-remitting, secondary progressive and progressive-relapsing forms made up the multiple sclerosis disease courses.

The authors incorporated unique molecular identifiers into the TCR beta cDNA libraries. A single record per CDR3 protein comes from TCRdb applying MiXCR to the PCR reads. The sample has roughly 540,000 distinct CDR3 sequences; approximately 31% are singletons. Study-wide results and limits: Controls showed lower frequencies than patients for a few TRBV segments, and TRBV5-6, TRBV5-1 and TRBV20-1 were among these. Controls had significantly higher normalized Chao1 diversity than multiple sclerosis patients.

The sequence derives from a girl between 2 and 17 years old with multiple sclerosis. The rearrangement joins TRBV5-6 to TRBJ2-4; TRBD1 agrees at 9 bases. The sample consisted of blood. CDR3 amino acids: CASRGTGAKNIQYF. CDR3 coding DNA: TGTGCCAGCAGGGGGACAGGGGCCAAAAACATTCAGTACTTC.